Sequencing of this T cell receptor beta chain was carried out in a study of blood T cell repertoires in COVID-19. Study-level background: Spain, Italy and the United States supplied samples that represented acute and convalescent COVID-19. T cells, B-cell-depleted T cells, or PBMCs provided the cDNA or gDNA that served as material.

Germline assignment: CDR1 SEHNR and CDR2 FQNEAQ (reference sequence). Trimming cost V 6 bases and J 7 bases; bases outside gene matches: 16. CDR3 length equals 17 residues. This table comes from immunoSEQ multiplex PCR, and its TCRdb copy is limited to in-frame clones, with some not included. There are 95,000 to 110,000 clones in the sample; 85% to 95% occur only once, and approximately 1.2% lies in the top ten. Sequencing used peripheral blood. V gene TRBV7-9 combines with J gene TRBJ2-2; 8 bases agree with TRBD1. The clonotype was recovered from a woman younger than 45 with acute or convalescent COVID-19. CDR3 DNA: TGTGCCAGCAGTTCTAACCGGGACAGGCCTAGGGTCGGGGAGCTGTTTTTT. This encodes CASSSNRDRPRVGELFF. Using reference TRBV7-9 and TRBJ2-2 for the parts outside the CDR3, the full variable domain is DTGVSQNPRHKITKRGQNVTFRCDPISEHNRLYWYRQTLGQGPEFLTYFQNEAQLEKSRLLSDRFSAERPKGSFSTLEIQRTEQGDSAMYLCASSSNRDRPRVGELFFGEGSRLTVL.